The 10 T cell receptor beta chains in this list originate from one sample, sequenced in a study of vaccination effects on CD4 cells after COVID-19. Before sequencing took place, the ViraFEST assay used viral peptide pools to expand antigen-specific CD4+ T cells. Culture proceeded for more than 8 days, and CD4+ T cells were then isolated. Vaccine recipients had no previous SARS-CoV-2 infection; their nucleocapsid antibodies were negative. These receptors are not linked to any known antigen. This table comes from immunoSEQ multiplex PCR, and its TCRdb copy is limited to in-frame clones, with some not included. In the table there are tens of thousands of clones, roughly 70% of which are singletons. Here the sequenced sample was CD4+ T cells from PBMCs cultured with HCoV-NL63 spike peptides, taken before COVID-19 vaccination. Receptor source: a human donor who received a COVID-19 vaccine.

The genes are TRBV10-3 and TRBJ1-5; TRBD1 agrees at 8 bases. The CDR3 is 17 amino acids. Germline V gene sequence: CDR1 ENHRY, CDR2 SYGVKD. The junction had 8 bases not matched to a gene; V was cut back by 0 bases and J by 4 bases. The CDR3 nucleotides read TGTGCCATCAGTGAGTCTTCCGGGACAGGTAGTAATCAGCCCCAGCATTTT. Translated: CAISESSGTGSNQPQHF.

The rearrangement links TRBV4-1 to TRBJ2-4; D is undetermined. Germline V lookup: CDR1 MGHRA, CDR2 YSYEKL. This CDR3 contains 13 residues. Trimming pared 1 base from V and 9 bases from J, leaving 10 bases between. The CDR3 nucleotides are TGCGCCAGCAGCCAAGTCGAAGGTCCCATTCAGTACTTC. Protein product: CASSQVEGPIQYF.

This chain joins TRBV7-8 and TRBJ1-5, with D maybe TRBD1 (6 bases). The V gene's germline CDR1 is SGHVS and CDR2 FQNEAQ. V gave up 1 base and J gave up 2 bases, with 12 bases separating them. The CDR3 length is 16 residues. The CDR3 DNA reads TGTGCCAGCAGCTTAGTACAGGGAGAGGGCAATCAGCCCCAGCATTTT. Amino acid sequence: CASSLVQGEGNQPQHF.

There are a few counts of this clone. The V call is TRBV5-8, the J call TRBJ1-2, with D perhaps matching TRBD1 (6 bases). Trimming pared 4 bases from V and 4 bases from J, leaving 14 bases between. Per the germline V gene, CDR1 is SGHTS and CDR2 is YDEGEE. CDR3 length: 14 residues. This CDR3 reads CASSLAGGPYGYTF. CDR3 sequence (DNA): TGTGCCAGCAGCCTGGCTGGGGGCCCCTATGGCTACACCTTC.

The chain joins TRBV5-1 to TRBJ1-1; perhaps TRBD1 as D (5 bases). The CDR3 is made up of 13 amino acids. From germline, CDR1 is SGHRS and CDR2 YFSETQ. V lost 4 bases and J 1 base, leaving 8 bases between the germline ends. The CDR3 is CASSPGTNTEAFF. The CDR3 bases are TGCGCCAGCAGCCCAGGGACGAACACTGAAGCTTTCTTT.

This rearrangement joins TRBV18 to TRBJ2-7; D not resolved. V was shortened by 5 bases and J by 6 bases, with 17 bases between the two germline ends. CDR1 is KGHSH and CDR2 is LQKENI in the germline V gene. This CDR3 has 14 residues. The CDR3 loop reads CASSSFESSGEQYF. DNA of the CDR3: TGTGCCAGCTCAAGCTTTGAATCGTCGGGCGAGCAGTACTTC.

The chain employs TRBV19 and TRBJ2-7; possibly TRBD1 or TRBD2 for D (5 bases each). Germline V gene lookup returns CDR1 LNHDA and CDR2 SQIVND (reference sequence). Trimming took 4 bases from V and 7 from J, leaving 11 bases between them. This CDR3 contains 12 residues. Written as DNA, the CDR3 is TGTGCCAGTAGTAATCCAGGGACGGAGCAGTACTTC. It encodes CASSNPGTEQYF.

Only a few counts were recorded for this clone. The chain has TRBV18 and TRBJ1-5; no clear D gene. Trimming shortened V by 3 bases and J by 0 bases, and 12 bases separated the two germline ends. The germline CDR1 and CDR2 sequences are KGHSH and LQKENI. The CDR3 runs 16 residues. CDR3 DNA: TGTGCCAGCTCACCCCCTTCTAAGCATAGCAATCAGCCCCAGCATTTT. Protein product: CASSPPSKHSNQPQHF.

This clone was seen a few times. The V call is TRBV6-4, the J call TRBJ2-6; D possibly corresponds to TRBD1 (5 bases). CDR1 and CDR2 (germline): MRHNA, SNTAGT. Trimming left V 0 bases short and J 3 bases short, with 6 bases between. The CDR3 has 15 residues. The CDR3: CASSDSQGGANVLTF. As DNA, the CDR3 is TGTGCCAGCAGTGACTCCCAGGGTGGGGCCAACGTCCTGACTTTC.

This clone has only a few counts. The chain combines TRBV5-6 with TRBJ2-1; D is unclear. CDR3 length: 15 residues. CDR1 and CDR2 (germline): SGHDT, YYEEEE. Trimming removed 0 bases from V and 0 bases from J, with 7 bases in between. CDR3 in amino acids: CASSLDVSSYNEQFF. CDR3 DNA sequence: TGTGCCAGCAGCTTGGACGTGAGCTCCTACAATGAGCAGTTCTTC.